This T cell receptor (beta chain) was observed in a study of blood T cell repertoires in COVID-19. At the level of the study: Researchers got acute and convalescent COVID-19 samples from the United States, Italy and Spain. Sources were T cells, B-cell-depleted T cells, or PBMCs; the material itself was cDNA or gDNA.

Measured with immunoSEQ multiplex PCR; TCRdb has only the in-frame clones, and not every one. The data contain roughly 180,000 clones, 81% of them singletons. Germline-derived CDR1 and CDR2 are SGHNT and YENEEA. This CDR3 is built from 14 residues. The V segment lost 4 bases and the J segment 10 bases; nucleotides outside the gene matches: 5. Patients from Seattle were sampled longitudinally, starting during active infection. The chain joins TRBV11-3 to TRBJ1-6; 9 nucleotides match TRBD1. Material: peripheral blood. This TCR derives from a woman between 40 and 50 years old with COVID-19, enrolled during active disease. The CDR3 spells CASSSTGGGSPLHF. CDR3 in DNA: TGTGCCAGCAGCTCGACAGGGGGAGGATCACCCCTCCACTTT.